Listed here are 25 T cell receptor beta chains from one sample, sequenced in a study of graft-versus-host responses after intestinal transplantation. The antigens of these receptors remain unknown. Profiled with immunoSEQ multiplex PCR; TCRdb holds only in-frame clones, not every one. The table shows some 39,000 clones, with 85% to 95% occurring only once. The source was unstimulated CD8+ T cells sorted from spleen or lymph node cells, collected before transplant. The receptors derive from a human donor who was the organ donor for an intestinal transplant.

The chain employs TRBV4-1 and TRBJ1-4, with 7 bases aligning to TRBD1. Germline values: CDR1 MGHRA, CDR2 YSYEKL. CDR3 length: 16 residues. V lost 0 bases and J lost 7; bases outside the gene matches: 8. Here the CDR3 reads CASSQDGQGGVEKLFF. The CDR3 bases are TGCGCCAGCAGCCAAGATGGCCAGGGGGGTGTTGAAAAACTGTTTTTT.

The V gene is TRBV2, the J gene TRBJ2-5, with D maybe TRBD2 (6 bases). Deletions cut 6 bases from V and 5 bases from J, with 16 bases between. The CDR3 is 14 residues long. Germline V lookup: CDR1 SNHLY, CDR2 FYNNEI. The CDR3 spells CASRVSGVEETQYF. As DNA, the CDR3 is TGTGCCAGCAGGGTTTCGGGGGTGGAGGAGACCCAGTACTTC.

The chain combines TRBV5-5 with TRBJ2-7; D perhaps matches TRBD1 (6 bases). Germline lookup yields CDR1 SGHKS and CDR2 YYEKEE (reference sequence). The CDR3 has 15 residues. V gave up 1 base and J gave up 0 bases, with 11 bases separating them. The CDR3 DNA sequence: TGTGCCAGCAGCTTGAGGCAGGGGTACTCCTACGAGCAGTACTTC. Its protein product is CASSLRQGYSYEQYF. The whole variable domain, remainder taken from reference TRBV5-5 and TRBJ2-7, is DAGVTQSPTHLIKTRGQQVTLRCSPISGHKSVSWYQQVLGQGPQFIFQYYEKEERGRGNFPDRFSARQFPNYSSELNVNALLLGDSALYLCASSLRQGYSYEQYFGPGTRLTVT.

J is TRBJ2-1 and V is TRBV4-1; D gene unclear. Trimming stripped 2 bases from V and 6 bases from J, with 8 bases between. The CDR3 runs 13 residues. Germline loops: CDR1 MGHRA, CDR2 YSYEKL. The CDR3 region has the DNA TGCGCCAGCAGCCAATTCGCTCGCAATGAGCAGTTCTTC. As protein: CASSQFARNEQFF.

V gene TRBV18 combines with J gene TRBJ1-6; D is ambiguous. This CDR3 contains 15 residues. Looked up from germline, CDR1 is KGHSH and CDR2 is LQKENI. Trimming stripped 2 bases from V and 1 base from J, with 6 bases between. CDR3 in amino acids: CASSPGVSYNSPLHF. The CDR3 DNA is TGTGCCAGCTCACCAGGGGTGTCCTATAATTCACCCCTCCACTTT. The entire variable domain, with the rest obtained from reference TRBV18 and TRBJ1-6, is as follows: NAGVMQNPRHLVRRRGQEARLRCSPMKGHSHVYWYRQLPEEGLKFMVYLQKENIIDESGMPKERFSAEFPKEGPSILRIQQVVRGDSAAYFCASSPGVSYNSPLHFGNGTRLTVT.

The gene calls are TRBV30 and TRBJ2-1, with TRBD1 matching over 9 bases. CDR3 length equals 12 residues. Per the germline V gene, CDR1 is GTSNPN and CDR2 is SVGIG (reference sequence). The junction had 8 bases not matched to a gene; V was cut back by 3 bases and J by 14 bases. The CDR3 nucleotides are TGTGCCTGGAGGGGCCTTGGGGACAGGGAGTTCTTC. It specifies CAWRGLGDREFF.

This rearrangement joins TRBV27 to TRBJ2-1, with no clear D. Deletions cut 6 bases from V and 4 bases from J, with 10 bases between. Germline CDR1 MNHEY, CDR2 SMNVEV (reference sequence). The CDR3 totals 13 residues. CDR3 protein: CASSSTVYNEQFF. CDR3 sequence (DNA): TGTGCCAGCAGCAGTACAGTGTACAATGAGCAGTTCTTC.

J is TRBJ1-2 and V is TRBV9; 11 nucleotides agree with TRBD1. The CDR3 is made up of 19 amino acids. Per the germline V gene, CDR1 is SGDLS and CDR2 is YYNGEE. Trimming removed 3 bases from V and 4 bases from J; junction bases left unmatched: 17. The CDR3 reads CASSGGPGQGATNTYGYTF. CDR3 DNA sequence: TGTGCCAGCAGCGGCGGCCCCGGACAGGGGGCCACGAATACCTATGGCTACACCTTC.

A word on this clone: In the same sample, other DNA sequences code for this CDR3. This sequence joins TRBV14 and TRBJ2-7; D ambiguous. The CDR3 length is 13 residues. V lost 1 base, J lost 3 bases, and 7 bases lay in between. Germline loops: CDR1 SGHDN, CDR2 FVKESK. The CDR3 DNA is TGTGCCAGCAGCCAAGGGTCAGTCTACGAGCAGTACTTC. It translates to CASSQGSVYEQYF.

The chain has TRBV5-5 and TRBJ1-2; TRBD1 might be the D (5 bases). Germline V gives CDR1 SGHKS, CDR2 YYEKEE (reference sequence). Trimming shortened V by 2 bases and J by 3 bases, and 11 bases separated the two germline ends. The CDR3 has 14 amino acids. The CDR3 sequence is CASSFRGGDYGYTF. The CDR3 DNA follows: TGTGCCAGCAGCTTCCGGGGCGGAGACTATGGCTACACCTTC.

The chain combines TRBV30 with TRBJ2-3; D is unresolved. Between the trimmed V and J ends, which lost 0 bases and 4 bases, there was a span of 8 bases. Germline assignment: CDR1 GTSNPN and CDR2 SVGIG (reference sequence). The CDR3 consists of 13 residues. CDR3 sequence: CAWSVGSPDTQYF. As DNA, the CDR3 is TGTGCCTGGAGTGTTGGGTCCCCAGATACGCAGTATTTT.

CDR3 in amino acids: CASSLMGTGLNIQYF. The CDR3 nucleotides read TGTGCCAGCAGTTTAATGGGGACAGGCCTAAACATTCAGTACTTC. V and J are TRBV27 and TRBJ2-4; the match to TRBD1 covers 8 bases. Germline loops: CDR1 MNHEY, CDR2 SMNVEV (reference sequence). J lost 6 bases, V lost 2 bases, and 6 bases had no gene match. CDR3 length: 15 amino acids.

The V call is TRBV27, the J call TRBJ2-7, with no clear D. V dropped 0 bases and J dropped 1 base, with 4 bases sitting between them. Germline V lookup: CDR1 MNHEY, CDR2 SMNVEV (reference sequence). The length of the CDR3 is 13 residues. CDR3 in amino acids: CASSLSGSYEQYF. The CDR3 nucleotides are TGTGCCAGCAGTTTATCAGGGTCCTACGAGCAGTACTTC.

This rearrangement joins TRBV4-1 to TRBJ2-5, with 8 bases aligning to TRBD1. In germline, CDR1 is MGHRA, CDR2 YSYEKL. J was trimmed by 5 bases and V by 1 base; bases with no gene match: 0. CDR3 length: 13 residues. CDR3 sequence (DNA): TGCGCCAGCAGCCAAGGGACAGGGGAGACCCAGTACTTC. Translated: CASSQGTGETQYF.

CDR3 region: CASSRGQEDNSPLHF. In DNA, the CDR3 is TGTGCCAGCAGCCGGGGACAGGAGGATAATTCACCCCTCCACTTT. The chain combines TRBV4-2 with TRBJ1-6, with 8 bases fitting TRBD1. Per the germline V gene, CDR1 is LGHNA and CDR2 is YNFKEQ. J lost 5 bases, V lost 4 bases, and 4 bases had no gene match. The CDR3 extends over 15 amino acids.

The rearrangement uses TRBV7-8 and TRBJ2-5; 7 bases align to TRBD2. Trimming at V came to 8 bases and at J to 5 bases, leaving 8 bases not matched to a gene. Germline assignment: CDR1 SGHVS and CDR2 FQNEAQ. This CDR3 has 13 amino acids. The CDR3 DNA sequence: TGTGCCAGCGGTGGGGGGGTGTGGGAGACCCAGTACTTC. It translates to CASGGGVWETQYF.

V usage is TRBV25-1 and J usage is TRBJ2-7; D is unclear. This CDR3 spans 16 amino acids. The V end was cut by 6 bases, the J end by 6 bases, with 24 bases between. Per the germline V gene, CDR1 is MGHDK and CDR2 is SYGVNS. CDR3 sequence reads: CASSRQWGSRLREQYF. The CDR3 nucleotides are TGTGCCAGCAGCCGACAATGGGGTTCACGTCTTCGCGAGCAGTACTTC.

The rearrangement uses TRBV19 and TRBJ1-1; D is unclear. This CDR3 comprises 13 residues. CDR1 is LNHDA and CDR2 is SQIVND in the germline V gene (reference sequence). Trimming removed 1 base at V and 0 bases at J, with 3 bases between. CDR3 in amino acids: CASSIGVNTEAFF. The CDR3 coding sequence is TGTGCCAGTAGTATAGGGGTGAACACTGAAGCTTTCTTT.

The chain uses TRBV6-1 and TRBJ2-1; D is possibly TRBD1 or TRBD2 (5 bases each). The germline CDR1 and CDR2 sequences are MNHNS and SASEGT. The CDR3 is 13 residues long. Trimming pared 0 bases from V and 12 bases from J, leaving 12 bases between. The CDR3 spells CASSEAPGTGQFF. Here the CDR3 DNA reads TGTGCCAGCAGTGAAGCCCCAGGGACGGGGCAGTTCTTC.

The chain uses TRBV30 and TRBJ1-1; D remains ambiguous. V was cut by 1 base and J by 6 bases, with 15 bases left in between. Germline V gives CDR1 GTSNPN, CDR2 SVGIG (reference sequence). The length of the CDR3 is 14 residues. The CDR3 DNA follows: TGTGCCTGGAGTGGGGTTGGTTGGCCCTCTGAAGCTTTCTTT. Translated: CAWSGVGWPSEAFF.

The chain employs TRBV19 and TRBJ2-3; 13 positions agree with TRBD2. V lost 4 bases, J lost 4 bases, and 2 bases stayed unmatched. Germline CDR1 LNHDA, CDR2 SQIVND (reference sequence). The CDR3 length is 15 residues. The CDR3 loop is CASSSTSGGADTQYF. The CDR3 DNA is TGTGCCAGTAGTAGTACTAGCGGGGGGGCAGATACGCAGTATTTT.

This clone came up once. In the same sample, other DNA sequences code for this CDR3. The chain uses TRBV18 and TRBJ2-1; D unresolved. The CDR3 has 13 amino acids. The V gene's germline CDR1 is KGHSH and CDR2 LQKENI. Trimming pared 0 bases from V and 9 bases from J, leaving 9 bases between. The CDR3: CASSPPSGAEQFF. The CDR3 DNA is TGTGCCAGCTCACCACCTTCAGGAGCTGAGCAGTTCTTC.

CDR3 protein: CASNPGPTYGYTF. In nucleotides, the CDR3 is TGTGCCAGCAACCCGGGACCGACCTATGGCTACACCTTC. J is TRBJ1-2 and V is TRBV6-5, with D possibly TRBD1 on 5 matching bases. Germline CDR1 is MNHEY and CDR2 is SVGAGI. The CDR3 runs 13 residues. Trimming shortened V by 7 bases and J by 4 bases, and 13 bases separated the two germline ends.

The chain recombines TRBV4-2 with TRBJ2-7; the D gene could be TRBD1 or TRBD2 (5 bases each). V dropped 1 base and J dropped 3 bases, with 19 bases sitting between them. The CDR3 contains 17 residues. The germline V gene has CDR1 LGHNA and CDR2 YNFKEQ. The CDR3 coding sequence is TGTGCCAGCAGCCAAGTCGCCGACGGGGCAGGATACTACGAGCAGTACTTC. This sequence encodes CASSQVADGAGYYEQYF.

This chain connects TRBV4-1 to TRBJ2-3; D remains unclear. The ends were cut back, 1 base at V and 2 bases at J, with 7 bases in the middle. From germline, CDR1 is MGHRA and CDR2 YSYEKL. There are 14 residues in the CDR3. DNA of the CDR3: TGCGCCAGCAGCCAAGTGGTCCTCACAGATACGCAGTATTTT. It translates to CASSQVVLTDTQYF.